This paragraph covers one T cell receptor (beta chain) sequence. Its target is not known. From the roughly 110-subject validation cohort, which was separate from the roughly 700-subject first cohort, the donors were drawn. J was trimmed by 2 bases and V by 4 bases; bases with no gene match: 4. CDR1 is SGHKS and CDR2 is YYEKEE in the germline V gene (reference sequence). This CDR3 is built from 14 residues. This record belongs to a study of cytomegalovirus exposure and HLA in healthy donors. Assay used: immunoSEQ multiplex PCR; TCRdb lists only in-frame clones, some missing. The repertoire consists of 120,000 to 150,000 clones, with just under 85% occurring once and the leading ten covering approximately 1.4%. Study outcomes and limitations: The classifier reportedly diagnosed cytomegalovirus status with high specificity and sensitivity.

This receptor was obtained from a woman younger than 45 in good health and CMV-seronegative. Sequences were obtained from PBMCs. The rearrangement joins TRBV5-5 to TRBJ2-7, with 9 nucleotides matching TRBD1. The CDR3 sequence: CASSPGDRAYEQYF. CDR3 coding DNA: TGTGCCAGCAGCCCAGGGGACAGGGCCTACGAGCAGTACTTC.